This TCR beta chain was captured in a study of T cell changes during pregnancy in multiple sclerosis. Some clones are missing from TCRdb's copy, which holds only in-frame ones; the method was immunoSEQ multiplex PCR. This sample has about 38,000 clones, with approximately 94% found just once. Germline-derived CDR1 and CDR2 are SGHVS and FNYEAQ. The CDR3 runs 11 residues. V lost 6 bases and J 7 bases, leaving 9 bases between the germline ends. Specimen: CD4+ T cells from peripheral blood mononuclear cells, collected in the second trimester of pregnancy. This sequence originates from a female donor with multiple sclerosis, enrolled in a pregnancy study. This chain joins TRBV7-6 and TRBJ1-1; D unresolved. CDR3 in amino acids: CASSRLNEAFF. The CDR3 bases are TGTGCCAGCAGTCGACTGAATGAAGCTTTCTTT.